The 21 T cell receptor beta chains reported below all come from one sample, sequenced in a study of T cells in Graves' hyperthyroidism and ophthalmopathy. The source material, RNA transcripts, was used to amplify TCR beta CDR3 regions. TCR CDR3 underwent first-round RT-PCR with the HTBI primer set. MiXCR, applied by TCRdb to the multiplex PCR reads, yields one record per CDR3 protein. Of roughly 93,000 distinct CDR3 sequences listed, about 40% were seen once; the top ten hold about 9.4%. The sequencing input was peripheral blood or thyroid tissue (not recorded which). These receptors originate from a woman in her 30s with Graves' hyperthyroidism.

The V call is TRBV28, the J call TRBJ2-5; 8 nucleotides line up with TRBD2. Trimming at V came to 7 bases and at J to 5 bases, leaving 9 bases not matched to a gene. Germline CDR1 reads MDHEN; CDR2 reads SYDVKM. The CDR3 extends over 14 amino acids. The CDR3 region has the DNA TGTGCCAGCACCAGGAGCGGGAGTAGTGAGACCCAGTACTTC. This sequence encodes CASTRSGSSETQYF.

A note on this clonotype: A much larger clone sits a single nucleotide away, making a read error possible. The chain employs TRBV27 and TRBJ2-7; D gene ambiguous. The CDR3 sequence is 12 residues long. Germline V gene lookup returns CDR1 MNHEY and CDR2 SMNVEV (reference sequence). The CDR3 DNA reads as TGTGCCGGCAGTTCAAACCTCTACGAGCAGTACTTC. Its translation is CAGSSNLYEQYF.

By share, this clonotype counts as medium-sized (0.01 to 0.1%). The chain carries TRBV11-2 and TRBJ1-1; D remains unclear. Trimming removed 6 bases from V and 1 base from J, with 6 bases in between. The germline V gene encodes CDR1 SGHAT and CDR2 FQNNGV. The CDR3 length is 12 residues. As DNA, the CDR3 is TGTGCCAGCAGAGGCGGGAACACTGAAGCTTTCTTT. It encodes CASRGGNTEAFF.

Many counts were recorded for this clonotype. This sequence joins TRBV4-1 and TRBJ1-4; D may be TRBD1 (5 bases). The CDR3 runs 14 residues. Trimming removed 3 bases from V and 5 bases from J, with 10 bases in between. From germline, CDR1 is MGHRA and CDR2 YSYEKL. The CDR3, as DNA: TGCGCCAGCAGCCAGACAGAAGCAAATGAAAAACTGTTTTTT. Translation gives CASSQTEANEKLFF.

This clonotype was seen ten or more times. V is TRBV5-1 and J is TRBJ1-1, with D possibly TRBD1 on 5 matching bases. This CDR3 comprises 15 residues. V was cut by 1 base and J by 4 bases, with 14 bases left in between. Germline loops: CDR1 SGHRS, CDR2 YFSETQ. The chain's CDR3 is CASSLFGEGSTEAFF. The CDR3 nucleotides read TGCGCCAGCAGCTTGTTCGGGGAGGGGAGCACTGAAGCTTTCTTT.

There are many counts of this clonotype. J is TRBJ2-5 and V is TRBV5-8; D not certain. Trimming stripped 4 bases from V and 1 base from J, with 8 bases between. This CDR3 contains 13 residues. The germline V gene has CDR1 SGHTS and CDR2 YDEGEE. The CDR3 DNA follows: TGTGCCAGCAGCCGTGTGGGCCAAGAGACCCAGTACTTC. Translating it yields CASSRVGQETQYF.

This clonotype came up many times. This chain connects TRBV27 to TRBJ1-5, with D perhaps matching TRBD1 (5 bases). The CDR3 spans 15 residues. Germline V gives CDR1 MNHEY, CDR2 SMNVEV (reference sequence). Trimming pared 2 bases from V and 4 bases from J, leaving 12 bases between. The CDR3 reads CASSLVWGSNQPQHF. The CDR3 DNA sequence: TGTGCCAGCAGTTTAGTATGGGGGTCAAATCAGCCCCAGCATTTT.

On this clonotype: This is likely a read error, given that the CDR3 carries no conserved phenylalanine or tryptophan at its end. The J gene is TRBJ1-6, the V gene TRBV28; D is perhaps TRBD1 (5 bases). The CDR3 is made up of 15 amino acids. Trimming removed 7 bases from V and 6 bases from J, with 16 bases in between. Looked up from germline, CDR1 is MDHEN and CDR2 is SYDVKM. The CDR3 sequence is CASTQPGTGNSPLHL. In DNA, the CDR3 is TGTGCCAGCACCCAACCTGGGACGGGTAATTCACCCCTCCACCTT.

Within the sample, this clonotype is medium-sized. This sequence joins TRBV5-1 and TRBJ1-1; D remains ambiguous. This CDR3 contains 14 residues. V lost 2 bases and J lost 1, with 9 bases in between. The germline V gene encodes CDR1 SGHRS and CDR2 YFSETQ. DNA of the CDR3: TGCGCCAGCAGCTTATGGCAGCAGAACACTGAAGCTTTCTTT. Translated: CASSLWQQNTEAFF. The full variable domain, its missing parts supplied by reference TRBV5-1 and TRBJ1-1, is KAGVTQTPRYLIKTRGQQVTLSCSPISGHRSVSWYQQTPGQGLQFLFEYFSETQRNKGNFPGRFSGRQFSNSRSEMNVSTLELGDSALYLCASSLWQQNTEAFFGQGTRLTVV.

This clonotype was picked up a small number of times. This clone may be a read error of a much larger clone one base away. The CDR3 is CASRVPIAGGWETQYF. The CDR3 nucleotides are TGTGCCAGCAGGGTCCCTATAGCGGGAGGATGGGAGACCCAGTACTTC. J is TRBJ2-5 and V is TRBV6-1; 10 bases agree with TRBD2. This CDR3 region has 16 residues. Per germline, CDR1 MNHNS and CDR2 SASEGT. V lost 6 bases and J lost 5; bases outside the gene matches: 12.

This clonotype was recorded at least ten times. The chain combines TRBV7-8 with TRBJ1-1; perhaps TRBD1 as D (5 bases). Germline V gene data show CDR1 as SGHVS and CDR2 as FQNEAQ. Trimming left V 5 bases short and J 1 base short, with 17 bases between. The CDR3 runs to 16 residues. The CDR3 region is CASSPRGRGTNTEAFF. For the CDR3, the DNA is TGTGCCAGCAGCCCTCGGGGAAGGGGTACGAACACTGAAGCTTTCTTT.

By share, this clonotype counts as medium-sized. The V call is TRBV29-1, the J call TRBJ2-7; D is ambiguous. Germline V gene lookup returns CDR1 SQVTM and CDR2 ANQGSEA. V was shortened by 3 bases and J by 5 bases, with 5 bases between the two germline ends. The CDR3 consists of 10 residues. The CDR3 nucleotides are TGCAGCGTTGAGGTAGACGAGCAGTACTTC. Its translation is CSVEVDEQYF.

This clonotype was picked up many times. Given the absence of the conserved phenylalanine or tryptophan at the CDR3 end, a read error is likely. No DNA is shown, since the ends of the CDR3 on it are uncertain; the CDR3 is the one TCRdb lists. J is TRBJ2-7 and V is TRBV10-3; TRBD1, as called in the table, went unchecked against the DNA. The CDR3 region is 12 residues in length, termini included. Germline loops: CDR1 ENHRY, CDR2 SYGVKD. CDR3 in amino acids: CAISETGTGGIS.

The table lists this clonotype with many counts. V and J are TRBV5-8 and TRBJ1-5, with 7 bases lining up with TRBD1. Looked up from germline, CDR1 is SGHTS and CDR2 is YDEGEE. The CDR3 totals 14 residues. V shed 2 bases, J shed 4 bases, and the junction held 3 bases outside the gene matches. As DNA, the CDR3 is TGTGCCAGCAGCTTACAGGGGAATAATCAGCCCCAGCATTTT. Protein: CASSLQGNNQPQHF.

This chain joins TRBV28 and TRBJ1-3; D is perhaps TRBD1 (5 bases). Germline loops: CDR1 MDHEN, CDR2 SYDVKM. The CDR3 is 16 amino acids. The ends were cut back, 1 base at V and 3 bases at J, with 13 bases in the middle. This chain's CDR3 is CASSLSGDDVGNTIYF. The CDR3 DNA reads TGTGCCAGCAGTTTATCTGGGGACGACGTTGGAAACACCATATATTTT.

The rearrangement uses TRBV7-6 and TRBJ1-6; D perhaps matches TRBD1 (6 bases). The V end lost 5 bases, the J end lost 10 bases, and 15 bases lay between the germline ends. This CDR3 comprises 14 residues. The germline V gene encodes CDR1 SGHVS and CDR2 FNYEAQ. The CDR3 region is CASSASGAYSPLHF. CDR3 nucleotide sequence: TGTGCCAGCAGCGCATCAGGGGCGTACTCACCCCTCCACTTT.

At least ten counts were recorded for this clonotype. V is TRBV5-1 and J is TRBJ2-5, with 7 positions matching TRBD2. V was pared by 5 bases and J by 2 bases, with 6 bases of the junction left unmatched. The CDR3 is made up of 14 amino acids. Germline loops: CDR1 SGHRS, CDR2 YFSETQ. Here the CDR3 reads CASRPTGGQETQYF. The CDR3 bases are TGCGCCAGCAGACCCACGGGGGGACAAGAGACCCAGTACTTC.

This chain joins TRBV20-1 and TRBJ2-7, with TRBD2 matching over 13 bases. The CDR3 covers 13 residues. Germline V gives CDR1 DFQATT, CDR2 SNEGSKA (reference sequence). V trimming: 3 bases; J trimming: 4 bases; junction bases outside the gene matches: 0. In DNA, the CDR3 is TGCAGTGCTAGGGGACTAGCGGGATACGAGCAGTACTTC. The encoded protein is CSARGLAGYEQYF.

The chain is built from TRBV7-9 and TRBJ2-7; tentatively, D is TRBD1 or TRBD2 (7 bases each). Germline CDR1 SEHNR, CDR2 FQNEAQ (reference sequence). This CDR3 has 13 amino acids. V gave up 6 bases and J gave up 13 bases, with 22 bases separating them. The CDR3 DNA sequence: TGTGCCAGCAGACGTCAGGGGGGGGACATCGATTACTTC. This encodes CASRRQGGDIDYF.

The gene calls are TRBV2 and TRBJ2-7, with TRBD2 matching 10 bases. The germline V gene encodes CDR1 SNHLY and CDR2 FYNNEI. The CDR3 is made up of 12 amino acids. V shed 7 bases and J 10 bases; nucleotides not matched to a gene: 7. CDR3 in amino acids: CASKLAGAAQYF. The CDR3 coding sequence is TGTGCCAGCAAGCTAGCGGGAGCAGCCCAGTACTTC.

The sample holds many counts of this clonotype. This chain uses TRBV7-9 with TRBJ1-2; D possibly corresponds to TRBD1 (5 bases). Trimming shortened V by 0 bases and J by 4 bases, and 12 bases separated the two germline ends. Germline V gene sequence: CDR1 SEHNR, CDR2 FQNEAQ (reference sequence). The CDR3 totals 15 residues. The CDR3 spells CASSLAVRGTYGYTF. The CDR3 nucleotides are TGTGCCAGCAGCTTAGCCGTGAGGGGCACCTATGGCTACACCTTC.